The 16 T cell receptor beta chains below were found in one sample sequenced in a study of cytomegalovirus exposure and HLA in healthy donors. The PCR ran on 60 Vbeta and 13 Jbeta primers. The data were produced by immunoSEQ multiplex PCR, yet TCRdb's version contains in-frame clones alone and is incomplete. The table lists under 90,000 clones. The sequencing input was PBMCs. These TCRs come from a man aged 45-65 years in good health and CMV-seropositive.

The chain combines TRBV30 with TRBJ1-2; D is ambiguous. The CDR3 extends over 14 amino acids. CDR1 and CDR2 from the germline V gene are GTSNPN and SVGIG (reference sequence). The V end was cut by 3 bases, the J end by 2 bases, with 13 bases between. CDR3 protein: CAWRWAPRNYGYTF. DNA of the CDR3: TGTGCCTGGAGATGGGCACCCAGAAACTATGGCTACACCTTC.

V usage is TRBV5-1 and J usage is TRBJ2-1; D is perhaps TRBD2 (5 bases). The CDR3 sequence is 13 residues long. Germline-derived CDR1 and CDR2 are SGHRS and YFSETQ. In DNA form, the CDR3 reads TGCGCTTCCCTGGGAGATTCCTACAATGAGCAGTTCTTC. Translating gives CASLGDSYNEQFF.

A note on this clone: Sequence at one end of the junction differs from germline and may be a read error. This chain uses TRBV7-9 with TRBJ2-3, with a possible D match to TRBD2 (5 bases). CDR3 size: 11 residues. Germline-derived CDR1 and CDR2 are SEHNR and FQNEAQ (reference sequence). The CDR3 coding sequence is TGCCCAGAGGGAAAAACAGATACGCAGTATTTT. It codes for CPEGKTDTQYF.

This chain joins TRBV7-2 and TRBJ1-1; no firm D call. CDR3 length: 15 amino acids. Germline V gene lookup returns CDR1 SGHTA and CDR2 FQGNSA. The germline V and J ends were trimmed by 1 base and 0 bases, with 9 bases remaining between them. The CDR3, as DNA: TGTGCCAGCAGCTTAGAGCCGGTCATGAACACTGAAGCTTTCTTT. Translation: CASSLEPVMNTEAFF.

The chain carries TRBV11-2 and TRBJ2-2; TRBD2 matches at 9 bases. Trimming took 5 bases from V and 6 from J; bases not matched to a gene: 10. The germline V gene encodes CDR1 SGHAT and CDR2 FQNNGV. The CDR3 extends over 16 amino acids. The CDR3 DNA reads TGTGCCAGCAGCGGCGTGAGCGGGAGGTGGGCCGGGGAGCTGTTTTTT. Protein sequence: CASSGVSGRWAGELFF.

The CDR3 here is CASSPTRGAQPTEAFF. The CDR3, as DNA: TGCGCCAGCAGCCCCACGCGGGGGGCGCAGCCCACTGAAGCTTTCTTT. The chain links TRBV4-1 to TRBJ1-1; tentative D call: TRBD1 (6 bases). Between the trimmed V and J ends, which lost 4 bases and 4 bases, there was a span of 19 bases. Germline V gene data show CDR1 as MGHRA and CDR2 as YSYEKL. The CDR3 covers 16 residues.

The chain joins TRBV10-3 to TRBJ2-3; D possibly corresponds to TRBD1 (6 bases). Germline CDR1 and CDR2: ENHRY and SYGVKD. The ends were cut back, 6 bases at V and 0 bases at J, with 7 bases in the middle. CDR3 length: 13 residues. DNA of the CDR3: TGTGCCATCAGGACAGGTAGCACAGATACGCAGTATTTT. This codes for CAIRTGSTDTQYF.

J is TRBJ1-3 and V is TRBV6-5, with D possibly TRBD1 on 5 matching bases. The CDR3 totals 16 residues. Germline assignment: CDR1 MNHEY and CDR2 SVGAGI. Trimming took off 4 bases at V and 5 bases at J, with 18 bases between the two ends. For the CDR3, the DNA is TGTGCCAGCAGTTTGACGGGGGGGGAGGGACGAAACACCATATATTTT. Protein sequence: CASSLTGGEGRNTIYF.

CDR3 loop: CASNAGRLGTEAFF. In DNA, the CDR3 is TGTGCCAGCAACGCCGGGAGGCTCGGCACTGAAGCTTTCTTT. V and J are TRBV7-9 and TRBJ1-1; the D is unclear. Germline lookup yields CDR1 SEHNR and CDR2 FQNEAQ (reference sequence). CDR3 length: 14 residues. V shed 7 bases and J shed 4 bases, with 16 bases lying between them.

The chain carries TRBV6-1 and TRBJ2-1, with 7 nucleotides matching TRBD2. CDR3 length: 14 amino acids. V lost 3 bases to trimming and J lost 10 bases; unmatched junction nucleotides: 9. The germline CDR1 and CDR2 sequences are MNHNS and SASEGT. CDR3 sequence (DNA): TGTGCCAGCAGTGACCCATGGGACTACCCGGAGCAGTTCTTC. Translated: CASSDPWDYPEQFF.

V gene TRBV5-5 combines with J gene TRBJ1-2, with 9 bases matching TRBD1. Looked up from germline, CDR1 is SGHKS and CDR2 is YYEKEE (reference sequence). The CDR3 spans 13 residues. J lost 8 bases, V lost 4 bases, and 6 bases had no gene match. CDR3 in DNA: TGTGCCAGCAGCGTACAGGGGGCGCGAGGCTACACCTTC. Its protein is CASSVQGARGYTF.

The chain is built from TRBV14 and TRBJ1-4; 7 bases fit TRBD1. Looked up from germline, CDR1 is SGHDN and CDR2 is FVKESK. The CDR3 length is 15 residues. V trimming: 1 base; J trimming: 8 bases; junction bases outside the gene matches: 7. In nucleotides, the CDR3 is TGTGCCAGCAGCCAAGGGGGGACAGTTCGGGAAAAACTGTTTTTT. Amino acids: CASSQGGTVREKLFF.

CDR3 sequence: CASNSQTGNSYGYTF. The CDR3 DNA sequence: TGTGCCAGCAATTCACAGACAGGGAACTCATATGGCTACACCTTC. The V gene is TRBV7-2, the J gene TRBJ1-2; 7 nucleotides line up with TRBD1. The CDR3 spans 15 residues. The V gene's germline CDR1 is SGHTA and CDR2 FQGNSA. J was trimmed by 5 bases and V by 7 bases; bases with no gene match: 13.

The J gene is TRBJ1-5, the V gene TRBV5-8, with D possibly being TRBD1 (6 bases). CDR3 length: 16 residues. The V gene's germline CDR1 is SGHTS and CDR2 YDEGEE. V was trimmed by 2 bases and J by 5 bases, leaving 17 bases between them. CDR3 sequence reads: CASSFERGGTDQPQHF. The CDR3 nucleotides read TGTGCCAGCAGCTTTGAGCGAGGGGGTACGGATCAGCCCCAGCATTTT. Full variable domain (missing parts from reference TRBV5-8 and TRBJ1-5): EAGVTQSPTHLIKTRGQQATLRCSPISGHTSVYWYQQALGLGLQFLLWYDEGEERNRGNFPPRFSGRQFPNYSSELNVNALELEDSALYLCASSFERGGTDQPQHFGDGTRLSIL.

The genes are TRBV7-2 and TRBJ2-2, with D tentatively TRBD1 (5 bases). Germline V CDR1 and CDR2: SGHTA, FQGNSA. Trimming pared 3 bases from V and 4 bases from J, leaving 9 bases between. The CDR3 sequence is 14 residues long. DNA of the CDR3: TGTGCCAGCAGCTTCACGGACACCACCGGGGAGCTGTTTTTT. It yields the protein CASSFTDTTGELFF.

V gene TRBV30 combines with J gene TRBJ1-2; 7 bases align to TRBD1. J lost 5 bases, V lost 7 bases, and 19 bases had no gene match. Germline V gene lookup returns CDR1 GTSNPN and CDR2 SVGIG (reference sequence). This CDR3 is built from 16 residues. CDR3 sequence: CALEGAAADHSYGYTF. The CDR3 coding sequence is TGTGCCTTGGAGGGGGCGGCAGCCGACCACTCTTATGGCTACACCTTC.